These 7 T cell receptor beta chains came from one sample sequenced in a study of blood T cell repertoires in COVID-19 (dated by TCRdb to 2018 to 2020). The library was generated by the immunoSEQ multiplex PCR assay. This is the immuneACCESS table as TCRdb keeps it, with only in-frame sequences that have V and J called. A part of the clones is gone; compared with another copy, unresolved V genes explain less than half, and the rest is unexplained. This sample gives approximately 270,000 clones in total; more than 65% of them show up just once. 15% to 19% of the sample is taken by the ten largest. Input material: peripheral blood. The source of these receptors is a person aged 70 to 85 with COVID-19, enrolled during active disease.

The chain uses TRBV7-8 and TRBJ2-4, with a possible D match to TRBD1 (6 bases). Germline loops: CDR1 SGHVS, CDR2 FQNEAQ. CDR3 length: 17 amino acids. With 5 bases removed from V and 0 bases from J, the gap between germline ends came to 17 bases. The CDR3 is CASSVRTGTLAKNIQYF. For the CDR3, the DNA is TGTGCCAGCAGCGTACGTACAGGGACCCTAGCCAAAAACATTCAGTACTTC.

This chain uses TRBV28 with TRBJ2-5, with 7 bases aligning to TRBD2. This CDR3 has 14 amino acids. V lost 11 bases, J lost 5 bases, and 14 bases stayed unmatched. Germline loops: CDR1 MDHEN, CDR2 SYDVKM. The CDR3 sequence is CAGSGREGLETQYF. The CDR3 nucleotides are TGTGCCGGCTCGGGGAGGGAGGGCCTGGAGACCCAGTACTTC.

DNA of the CDR3: TGTGCCAGCACGAAAAGAGGGCTGGGGACAGGGAAATATTTCCACAATGAGCAGTTCTTC. Its translation is CASTKRGLGTGKYFHNEQFF. This chain joins TRBV2 and TRBJ2-1, with 9 bases that match TRBD1. J was trimmed by 5 bases and V by 7 bases; bases with no gene match: 24. The CDR3 is 20 amino acids. Per germline, CDR1 SNHLY and CDR2 FYNNEI.

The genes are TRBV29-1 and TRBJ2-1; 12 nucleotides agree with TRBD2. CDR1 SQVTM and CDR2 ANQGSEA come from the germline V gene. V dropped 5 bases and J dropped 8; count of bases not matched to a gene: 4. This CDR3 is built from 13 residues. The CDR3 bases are TGCAGCGTTTCCGGGACTAGCGGGTATGAGCAGTTCTTC. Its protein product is CSVSGTSGYEQFF.

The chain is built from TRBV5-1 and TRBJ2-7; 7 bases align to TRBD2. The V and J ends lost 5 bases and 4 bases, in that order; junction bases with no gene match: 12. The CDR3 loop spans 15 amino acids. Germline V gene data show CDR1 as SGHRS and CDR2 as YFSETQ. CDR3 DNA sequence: TGCGCCAGCAGACTAGCGCCCCTCGGTAGTTACGAGCAGTACTTC. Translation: CASRLAPLGSYEQYF.

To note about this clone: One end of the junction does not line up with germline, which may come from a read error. CDR3 DNA: TGCGCCAGCAGCGGAAGGACAGGGGGGCAGATTTTT. It specifies CASSGRTGGQIF. V is TRBV5-1 and J is TRBJ1-4; TRBD1 agrees at 10 bases. The germline gives CDR1 SGHRS, CDR2 YFSETQ. The CDR3 is 12 residues long. The full variable domain, completed using reference TRBV5-1 and TRBJ1-4, is KAGVTQTPRYLIKTRGQQVTLSCSPISGHRSVSWYQQTPGQGLQFLFEYFSETQRNKGNFPGRFSGRQFSNSRSEMNVSTLELGDSALYLCASSGRTGGQIFGSGTQLSVL.

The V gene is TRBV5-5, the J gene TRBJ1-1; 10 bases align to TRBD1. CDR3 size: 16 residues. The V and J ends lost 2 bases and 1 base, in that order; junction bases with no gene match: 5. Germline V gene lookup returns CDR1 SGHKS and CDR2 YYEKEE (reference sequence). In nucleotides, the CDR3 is TGTGCCAGCAGCTTCAGACAGGGGGCCGCGAACACTGAAGCTTTCTTT. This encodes CASSFRQGAANTEAFF.